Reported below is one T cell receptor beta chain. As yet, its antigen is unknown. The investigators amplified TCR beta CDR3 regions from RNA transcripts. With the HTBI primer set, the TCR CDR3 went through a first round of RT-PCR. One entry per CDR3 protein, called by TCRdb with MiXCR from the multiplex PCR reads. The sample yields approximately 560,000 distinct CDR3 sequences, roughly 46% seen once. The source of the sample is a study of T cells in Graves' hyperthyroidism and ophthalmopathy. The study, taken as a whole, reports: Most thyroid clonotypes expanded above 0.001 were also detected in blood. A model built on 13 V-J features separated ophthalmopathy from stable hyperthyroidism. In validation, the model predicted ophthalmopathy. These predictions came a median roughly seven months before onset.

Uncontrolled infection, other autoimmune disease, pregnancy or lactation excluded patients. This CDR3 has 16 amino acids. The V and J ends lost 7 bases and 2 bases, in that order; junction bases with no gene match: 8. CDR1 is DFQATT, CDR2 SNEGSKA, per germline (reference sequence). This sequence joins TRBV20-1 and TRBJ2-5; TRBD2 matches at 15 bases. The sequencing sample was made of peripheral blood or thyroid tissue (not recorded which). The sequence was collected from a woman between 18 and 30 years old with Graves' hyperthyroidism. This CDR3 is CSGTSGRAGEQETQYF. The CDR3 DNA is TGCAGTGGGACTAGCGGGAGGGCCGGGGAACAAGAGACCCAGTACTTC.